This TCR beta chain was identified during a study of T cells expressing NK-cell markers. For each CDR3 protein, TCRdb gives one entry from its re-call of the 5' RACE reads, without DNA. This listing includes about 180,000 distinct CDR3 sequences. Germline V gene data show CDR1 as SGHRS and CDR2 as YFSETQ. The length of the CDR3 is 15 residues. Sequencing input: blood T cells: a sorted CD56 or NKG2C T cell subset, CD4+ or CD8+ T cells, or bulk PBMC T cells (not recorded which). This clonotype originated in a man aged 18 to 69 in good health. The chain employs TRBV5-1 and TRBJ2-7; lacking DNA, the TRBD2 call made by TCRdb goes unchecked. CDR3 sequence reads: CASGRTSGVFYEQYF.